These 23 T cell receptor beta chains originate from one sample sequenced in a study of blood T cell repertoires in COVID-19. Some clones are missing from TCRdb's copy, which holds only in-frame ones; the method was immunoSEQ multiplex PCR. The sample lists 60,000 or so clones; around 90% were seen once. The sample consisted of peripheral blood. The origin of the receptors is a human donor in a cohort sampled during active COVID-19.

V is TRBV27 and J is TRBJ1-1; D remains unclear. The CDR3 totals 15 residues. Germline CDR1 and CDR2: MNHEY and SMNVEV (reference sequence). V shed 5 bases and J shed 1 base, with 14 bases lying between them. In nucleotides, the CDR3 is TGTGCCAGCAGTCCGCGCAAGGCGGCGAACACTGAAGCTTTCTTT. Protein product: CASSPRKAANTEAFF.

The genes are TRBV5-1 and TRBJ2-3; 11 positions match TRBD1. The CDR3 is 15 amino acids. Germline V CDR1 and CDR2: SGHRS, YFSETQ. With 4 bases clipped from V and 4 bases from J, the junction kept 5 bases outside the gene matches. CDR3 residues: CASSGQGAGADTQYF. CDR3 coding DNA: TGCGCCAGCAGCGGACAGGGGGCCGGCGCAGATACGCAGTATTTT.

The chain links TRBV11-3 to TRBJ2-5, with 7 positions matching TRBD1. In germline, CDR1 is SGHNT, CDR2 YENEEA. CDR3 length: 19 amino acids. The V segment lost 0 bases and the J segment 4 bases; nucleotides outside the gene matches: 17. The DNA of the CDR3 is TGTGCCAGCAGCTTAGATTCTCGGGCAAAACAGGGGCCGGGAGAGACCCAGTACTTC. Encoded protein: CASSLDSRAKQGPGETQYF. The full variable domain, in which reference TRBV11-3 and TRBJ2-5 provide the parts outside the CDR3, is EAGVVQSPRYKIIEKKQPVAFWCNPISGHNTLYWYLQNLGQGPELLIRYENEEAVDDSQLPKDRFSAERLKGVDSTLKIQPAELGDSAVYLCASSLDSRAKQGPGETQYFGPGTRLLVL.

The chain employs TRBV5-5 and TRBJ2-1; D not certain. V was shortened by 1 base and J by 0 bases, with 11 bases between the two germline ends. Germline V lookup: CDR1 SGHKS, CDR2 YYEKEE (reference sequence). The CDR3 loop spans 16 amino acids. CDR3 DNA sequence: TGTGCCAGCAGCTTGAGTGCGTTGAGCTCCTACAATGAGCAGTTCTTC. Translating gives CASSLSALSSYNEQFF.

The chain recombines TRBV4-2 with TRBJ1-2, with a possible D match to TRBD1 (5 bases). The CDR3 has 16 amino acids. Per germline, CDR1 LGHNA and CDR2 YNFKEQ. Trimming took off 0 bases at V and 3 bases at J, with 14 bases between the two ends. The CDR3 nucleotides are TGTGCCAGCAGCCAAGAATACCTTAAGGGGCACTATGGCTACACCTTC. It translates to CASSQEYLKGHYGYTF.

The J gene is TRBJ2-5, the V gene TRBV12-3 or TRBV12-4; possibly TRBD1 for D (5 bases). There are 13 residues in the CDR3. V was cut by 3 bases and J by 5 bases, with 10 bases left in between. CDR3 in amino acids: CASSFQGLETQYF. The CDR3 DNA follows: TGTGCCAGCAGTTTTCAGGGTTTGGAGACCCAGTACTTC.

In this sample, this clone turned up once. The chain couples TRBV28 to TRBJ2-7, with a weak D call TRBD2 (7 bases). The V end lost 2 bases, the J end lost 6 bases, and 14 bases lay between the germline ends. The CDR3 length is 14 residues. Germline loops: CDR1 MDHEN, CDR2 SYDVKM. The chain's CDR3 is CASSLRRGRPEQYF. The CDR3 region has the DNA TGTGCCAGCAGTTTACGGCGGGGGCGGCCCGAGCAGTACTTC.

This clone is termed medium-sized. The J gene is TRBJ2-2, the V gene TRBV2, with TRBD1 matching over 12 bases. Germline V gives CDR1 SNHLY, CDR2 FYNNEI. This CDR3 comprises 17 residues. The trim removed 5 bases at V and 4 bases at J, leaving 8 bases unmatched. The CDR3: CASSRPRDRGLTGELFF. DNA for the CDR3: TGTGCCAGCAGTAGGCCGAGGGACAGGGGGCTCACCGGGGAGCTGTTTTTT.

This chain connects TRBV9 to TRBJ2-4, with D possibly matching TRBD1 (6 bases). Germline V gene lookup returns CDR1 SGDLS and CDR2 YYNGEE. V gave up 7 bases and J gave up 6 bases, with 17 bases separating them. CDR3 length equals 14 residues. The CDR3, as DNA: TGTGCCAGCTCCCTAACAGGGATAGGAAACATTCAGTACTTC. It is translated as CASSLTGIGNIQYF.

This rearrangement joins TRBV12-3 or TRBV12-4 to TRBJ2-2; no firm D call. The CDR3 loop spans 9 amino acids. V shed 8 bases and J shed 13 bases, with 8 bases lying between them. As DNA, the CDR3 is TGTGCCAGCTCGAACGGGCTGTTTTTT. It encodes CASSNGLFF.

This clone was counted a single time. The chain has TRBV15 and TRBJ2-7; a possible D gene is TRBD1 (6 bases). With 0 bases removed from V and 2 bases from J, the gap between germline ends came to 14 bases. Germline V lookup: CDR1 LNHNV, CDR2 YYDKDF (reference sequence). CDR3 length: 16 amino acids. The CDR3 DNA sequence: TGTGCCACCAGCAGAGATTTAAGGACAGCCACCTACGAGCAGTACTTC. Encoded protein: CATSRDLRTATYEQYF.

This chain links TRBV6-1 with TRBJ2-2, with 8 bases matching TRBD2. The V and J ends lost 3 bases and 0 bases, in that order; junction bases with no gene match: 15. The CDR3 is 20 amino acids. Germline CDR1 is MNHNS and CDR2 is SASEGT. CDR3: CASSDPRGASGLANTGELFF. The CDR3 region has the DNA TGTGCCAGCAGTGACCCCCGAGGGGCTAGCGGGCTAGCGAACACCGGGGAGCTGTTTTTT.

The rearrangement uses TRBV27 and TRBJ2-1; weak D call: TRBD2 (5 bases). V was shortened by 5 bases and J by 0 bases, with 14 bases between the two germline ends. Germline CDR1 reads MNHEY; CDR2 reads SMNVEV (reference sequence). This CDR3 region has 16 residues. This CDR3 reads CASSVSAARSYNEQFF. DNA for the CDR3: TGTGCCAGCAGTGTTAGCGCGGCCCGCTCCTACAATGAGCAGTTCTTC.

The CDR3 is CASSLGGRDQETQYF. The CDR3 DNA follows: TGCGCCAGCAGCTTGGGCGGACGGGATCAAGAGACCCAGTACTTC. The chain has TRBV5-1 and TRBJ2-5; maybe TRBD2 (5 bases). V was shortened by 0 bases and J by 2 bases, with 11 bases between the two germline ends. Per germline, CDR1 SGHRS and CDR2 YFSETQ. The CDR3 is 15 amino acids. The complete variable domain, with remaining parts taken from reference TRBV5-1 and TRBJ2-5, reads KAGVTQTPRYLIKTRGQQVTLSCSPISGHRSVSWYQQTPGQGLQFLFEYFSETQRNKGNFPGRFSGRQFSNSRSEMNVSTLELGDSALYLCASSLGGRDQETQYFGPGTRLLVL.

The chain recombines TRBV6-6 with TRBJ2-1; 11 bases line up with TRBD2. This CDR3 spans 15 amino acids. Trimming cost V 7 bases and J 3 bases; bases outside gene matches: 5. Germline V gene lookup returns CDR1 MNHNY and CDR2 SVGAGI (reference sequence). The CDR3 coding sequence is TGTGCCAGCAACACCCTAGCGGGAGGCTACAATGAGCAGTTCTTC. As protein: CASNTLAGGYNEQFF.

The rearrangement uses TRBV18 and TRBJ1-2; tentatively, D is TRBD1 (6 bases). Germline V gives CDR1 KGHSH, CDR2 LQKENI. V dropped 1 base and J dropped 8 bases, with 17 bases sitting between them. The CDR3 consists of 15 residues. This CDR3 reads CASSPRSFQGKGYTF. CDR3 coding DNA: TGTGCCAGCTCACCACGCTCGTTTCAGGGGAAAGGCTACACCTTC.

This clone has only one observation. The chain employs TRBV5-1 and TRBJ1-2; tentatively, D is TRBD1 (6 bases). Germline V gene lookup returns CDR1 SGHRS and CDR2 YFSETQ. CDR3 length: 14 amino acids. Trimming removed 4 bases from V and 4 bases from J, with 14 bases in between. This CDR3 is CASSPGGGLYGYTF. Written as DNA, the CDR3 is TGCGCCAGCAGCCCTGGGGGGGGCCTCTATGGCTACACCTTC.

The genes are TRBV6-5 and TRBJ1-5; TRBD1 agrees at 8 bases. The CDR3 sequence is 15 residues long. Germline V gene data show CDR1 as MNHEY and CDR2 as SVGAGI. J lost 2 bases, V lost 2 bases, and 2 bases had no gene match. CDR3 amino acids: CASSYAQGGNQPQHF. CDR3 nucleotides: TGTGCCAGCAGTTACGCACAGGGGGGCAATCAGCCCCAGCATTTT.

V gene TRBV5-6 combines with J gene TRBJ1-1; TRBD1 agrees at 9 bases. CDR1 is SGHDT, CDR2 YYEEEE, per germline. The CDR3 runs to 14 residues. V trimming: 2 bases; J trimming: 5 bases; junction bases outside the gene matches: 4. CDR3 nucleotides: TGTGCCAGCAGCTTAAGGGACAGGGCGACTGAAGCTTTCTTT. This translates into CASSLRDRATEAFF.

V and J are TRBV28 and TRBJ2-7; 16 nucleotides agree with TRBD2. CDR3 length: 17 residues. Germline V gene sequence: CDR1 MDHEN, CDR2 SYDVKM. With 5 bases clipped from V and 7 bases from J, the junction kept 11 bases outside the gene matches. The CDR3 bases are TGTGCCAGCAGTGCTCCGGGACTAGCGGGAGGGTTAGGAGAGCAGTACTTC. This gives the protein CASSAPGLAGGLGEQYF. Using reference TRBV28 and TRBJ2-7 for the parts outside the CDR3, the full variable domain is DVKVTQSSRYLVKRTGEKVFLECVQDMDHENMFWYRQDPGLGLRLIYFSYDVKMKEKGDIPEGYSVSREKKERFSLILESASTNQTSMYLCASSAPGLAGGLGEQYFGPGTRLTVT.

The chain joins TRBV6-1 to TRBJ1-6, with D uncertain. The V end was cut by 0 bases, the J end by 8 bases, with 5 bases between. The CDR3 runs 13 residues. Germline lookup yields CDR1 MNHNS and CDR2 SASEGT. Here the CDR3 DNA reads TGTGCCAGCAGTGAAGCGAGGGATTCACCCCTCCACTTT. Translating gives CASSEARDSPLHF.

The table lists this clone with a few counts. This rearrangement joins TRBV19 to TRBJ2-7; 10 bases match TRBD1. This CDR3 comprises 15 residues. V lost 1 base, J lost 2 bases, and 2 bases stayed unmatched. Germline CDR1 is LNHDA and CDR2 is SQIVND (reference sequence). The CDR3 coding sequence is TGTGCCAGTAGTATAGCCGGGACAGGGGCCTACGAGCAGTACTTC. Protein sequence: CASSIAGTGAYEQYF.

The chain combines TRBV24-1 with TRBJ2-2; TRBD1 aligns across 10 bases. The CDR3 consists of 20 residues. J lost 1 base, V lost 5 bases, and 15 bases had no gene match. Per the germline V gene, CDR1 is KGHDR and CDR2 is SFDVKD. The CDR3 DNA reads as TGTGCCACCAGTGCCCCCCTGACAGGGGGCGCGAGGTGGAACACCGGGGAGCTGTTTTTT. Translating it yields CATSAPLTGGARWNTGELFF.